A single sample is the source of the 6 T cell receptor beta chains below, sequenced in a study of T-cell reconstitution after alpha-beta-depleted transplantation in children (dated by TCRdb to about 2016). Libraries were constructed by PCR. This sample was sequenced with an Illumina HiSeq 2500. Molecular barcoding was employed in the preparation of TCR libraries, with unique molecular identifiers being used to normalize TCRbeta repertoire quantification. TCRdb reprocessed the public reads (quality trimming at Q25 with fastp, clone calling with MiXCR) and kept in-frame beta chains. Rows matching on CDR3 protein sequence are summarized as one entry with the most common DNA and genes. The sample table contains about 600,000 distinct CDR3 sequences; only one count was recorded for 10% to 15% of them. The ten most abundant clones make up over 2% of the sample. The treatment or condition label of this sample denotes: allogeneic hematopoietic cell transplantation with graft depleted of TCRalphabeta T cells and CD19 B cells.

This specimen was PBMCs, mostly from graft donor cells, taken 360 days after TCRalphabeta/CD19-depleted stem cell transplant. The source is a male patient younger than 18 who had a stem cell transplant for acute myeloid leukemia, so the T cells may come from the graft donor.

The J gene is TRBJ1-4, the V gene TRBV29-1, with TRBD1 as a possible D gene (5 bases). Germline values: CDR1 SQVTM, CDR2 ANQGSEA. Trimming removed 6 bases from V and 5 bases from J, with 16 bases in between. The CDR3 sequence is 14 residues long. CDR3 DNA sequence: TGCAGCGTCCGCACCGGGACGGTAAATGAAAAACTGTTTTTT. The encoded protein is CSVRTGTVNEKLFF.

This clonotype was seen at least ten times. V usage is TRBV14 and J usage is TRBJ2-5; tentatively, D is TRBD2 (5 bases). The CDR3 is 15 residues long. Germline loops: CDR1 SGHDN, CDR2 FVKESK. V shed 3 bases and J shed 3 bases, with 14 bases lying between them. CDR3 in amino acids: CASSQLAWGEETQYF. The CDR3 region has the DNA TGTGCCAGCAGCCAGCTAGCCTGGGGAGAAGAGACCCAGTACTTC.

This clonotype was counted many times. The chain has TRBV9 and TRBJ2-7; TRBD1 might be the D (6 bases). Germline assignment: CDR1 SGDLS and CDR2 YYNGEE. The length of the CDR3 is 15 residues. V was cut by 0 bases and J by 5 bases, with 15 bases left in between. CDR3 coding DNA: TGTGCCAGCAGCGTAGGCAGGGGCCTAGGGGACGAGCAGTACTTC. Its protein is CASSVGRGLGDEQYF.

This clonotype was recorded a few times. This sequence joins TRBV29-1 and TRBJ2-7, with unresolved D. Trimming pared 4 bases from V and 2 bases from J, leaving 9 bases between. The CDR3 sequence is 12 residues long. CDR1 and CDR2 from the germline V gene are SQVTM and ANQGSEA. The CDR3 spells CSVVATTYEQYF. DNA of the CDR3: TGCAGCGTTGTAGCTACGACCTACGAGCAGTACTTC.

There are a few counts of this clonotype. V and J are TRBV28 and TRBJ1-1; D unclear. This CDR3 has 15 residues. The V end lost 3 bases, the J end lost 0 bases, and 11 bases lay between the germline ends. Germline assignment: CDR1 MDHEN and CDR2 SYDVKM. The CDR3 reads CASSLRVGMNTEAFF. CDR3 bases: TGTGCCAGCAGTTTGAGGGTCGGGATGAACACTGAAGCTTTCTTT.

The chain combines TRBV28 with TRBJ1-5; the D is unclear. The CDR3 extends over 14 amino acids. The germline gives CDR1 MDHEN, CDR2 SYDVKM. The V end lost 4 bases, the J end lost 4 bases, and 11 bases lay between the germline ends. CDR3 nucleotide sequence: TGTGCCAGCAGTTCGTGGACCGAGAATCAGCCCCAGCATTTT. Protein product: CASSSWTENQPQHF.